What follows describes a single T cell receptor beta chain. Its antigen is unknown. This record belongs to a study of beta chain features in type 1 diabetes. Study in general: Sorted cell examination encompassed about 110,000,000 cells across all samples. Overall study results and limits: For Type 1 diabetes patients, all four CD4+ subsets carried TCRB CDR3s that were moderately but significantly shorter.

Every isolated RNA sample was fully reverse transcribed, so sequencing captured expressed TCRB transcripts. Profiling relied on immunoSEQ multiplex PCR, and the TCRdb table lists in-frame clones only, not all of them. The data hold some 700,000 clones, with around 15% observed a single time. Every single donor gave one heparinised blood draw, and these averaged about 110 mL. This CDR3 is built from 18 residues. The germline gives CDR1 KGHSH, CDR2 LQKENI. V shed 3 bases and J 0 bases; nucleotides not matched to a gene: 8. The chain combines TRBV18 with TRBJ2-6, with 7 positions matching TRBD1. This clonotype was obtained from a man younger than 35 with type 1 diabetes. The sequenced sample consisted of naive CD4+ T cells from blood. CDR3 coding DNA: TGTGCCAGCTCACCTTCCGGGACAGCCTTCTCTGGGGCCAACGTCCTGACTTTC. It is translated as CASSPSGTAFSGANVLTF.